This T cell receptor beta chain appears in the sequencing data of a study of long-term antiretroviral therapy in people with HIV. With survey level as its setting, the immunoSEQ assay was v3.0. Roughly 35,000-55,000 T-cell genomes per sample were the sequencing target. Repertoires were generated with immunoSEQ multiplex PCR, while TCRdb's copy carries only in-frame clones and drops some. The repertoire includes roughly 35,000 clones, about 94% of them detected once, and around 3.8% sits in the top ten. Germline lookup yields CDR1 MNHEY and CDR2 SMNVEV (reference sequence). V dropped 3 bases and J dropped 3 bases, with 21 bases sitting between them. This CDR3 contains 18 residues.

V usage is TRBV27 and J usage is TRBJ1-5; possibly TRBD1 for D (5 bases). The source material was unsorted PBMCs, sampled more than 5 years after starting antiretroviral therapy. The TCR originated in a woman aged 45-65 years with HIV. This CDR3 reads CASSFFFWGPDFNQPQHF. The CDR3 bases are TGTGCCAGCAGTTTCTTTTTTTGGGGCCCCGATTTCAATCAGCCCCAGCATTTT.